Each of the 28 T cell receptor beta chains below was sequenced from the same sample in a study of T cells in Graves' hyperthyroidism and ophthalmopathy. TCR beta CDR3 region amplification was performed from RNA transcripts. TCR CDR3 underwent first-round RT-PCR with the HTBI primer set. MiXCR was run by TCRdb on the multiplex PCR reads, yielding one entry per CDR3 protein. Here the sample spans 400,000 to 500,000 distinct CDR3 sequences, 14% to 15% being singletons. The source material was blood. The receptors here all came from a man younger than 35 with Graves' ophthalmopathy.

Ten or more counts support this clonotype. The rearrangement joins TRBV2 to TRBJ2-7, with D tentatively TRBD1 or TRBD2 (7 bases each). This CDR3 region has 13 residues. V lost 6 bases and J lost 6, with 15 bases in between. Germline V gene sequence: CDR1 SNHLY, CDR2 FYNNEI. This CDR3 reads CASSRDREGEQYF. The CDR3 DNA follows: TGTGCCAGCAGCCGCGACAGGGAGGGCGAGCAGTACTTC. The full variable domain, in which reference TRBV2 and TRBJ2-7 provide the parts outside the CDR3, is EPEVTQTPSHQVTQMGQEVILRCVPISNHLYFYWYRQILGQKVEFLVSFYNNEISEKSEIFDDQFSVERPDGSNFTLKIRSTKLEDSAMYFCASSRDREGEQYFGPGTRLTVT.

This clonotype showed up many times. As DNA, the CDR3 is TGTGCCAGCAGCCAAGATTCGTACGTCGAAAAACTGTTTTTT. Translated: CASSQDSYVEKLFF. V and J are TRBV3-1 and TRBJ1-4, with D unclear. V gave up 0 bases and J gave up 8 bases, with 10 bases separating them. This CDR3 spans 14 amino acids. Germline-derived CDR1 and CDR2 are LGHDT and YNNKEL (reference sequence).

The rearrangement links TRBV5-1 to TRBJ2-2; D might be TRBD2 (6 bases). Per germline, CDR1 SGHRS and CDR2 YFSETQ. The CDR3 is made up of 15 amino acids. Deletions cut 5 bases from V and 1 base from J, with 12 bases between. The CDR3 nucleotides are TGCGCCAGCAGGTCGGACGGGGGGAACACCGGGGAGCTGTTTTTT. Protein: CASRSDGGNTGELFF.

The CDR3 DNA follows: TGCGCCAGCAGCCGGTACGCTCAGGAGGACACTGAAGCTTTCTTT. Translating it yields CASSRYAQEDTEAFF. J is TRBJ1-1 and V is TRBV4-1; D unclear. Trimming cost V 4 bases and J 3 bases, with 15 bases left between them. The CDR3 has 15 residues. Germline V lookup: CDR1 MGHRA, CDR2 YSYEKL.

The CDR3: CSASSIQRAITDTQYF. The DNA for the CDR3 is TGCAGTGCTAGTTCAATCCAGCGGGCGATAACAGATACGCAGTATTTT. The chain joins TRBV20-1 to TRBJ2-3; D perhaps matches TRBD2 (6 bases). The CDR3 has 16 residues. Per the germline V gene, CDR1 is DFQATT and CDR2 is SNEGSKA (reference sequence). V was pared by 3 bases and J by 3 bases, with 19 bases between.

At least ten counts were recorded for this clonotype. The CDR3 here is CASSSEGASTDTQYF. The CDR3 DNA sequence: TGTGCCAGCAGCTCGGAGGGGGCTAGCACAGATACGCAGTATTTT. V is TRBV11-1 and J is TRBJ2-3; D is possibly TRBD1 (7 bases). This CDR3 region has 15 residues. Trimming pared 4 bases from V and 0 bases from J, leaving 11 bases between. Germline V gene data show CDR1 as SGHAT and CDR2 as FQDESV (reference sequence).

This chain links TRBV4-1 with TRBJ2-7; 8 positions agree with TRBD2. The V segment lost 1 base and the J segment 4 bases; nucleotides outside the gene matches: 6. Germline V lookup: CDR1 MGHRA, CDR2 YSYEKL. The CDR3 contains 15 residues. Written as DNA, the CDR3 is TGCGCCAGCAGCCAAGTAAGGACGGGGGGGTACGAGCAGTACTTC. As protein: CASSQVRTGGYEQYF.

Regarding this clonotype: One base away lies a much larger clone, so this may be a sequencing read error. The CDR3 carries no conserved terminal phenylalanine or tryptophan, so it likely arises from a read error. This rearrangement joins TRBV29-1 to TRBJ1-1; no reliable D call. V was clipped by 3 bases and J by 0 bases, with 8 bases between them. Germline V CDR1 and CDR2: SQVTM, ANQGSEA. CDR3 length equals 13 residues. This CDR3 is CSVERVLNTEAFL. The CDR3 coding sequence is TGCAGCGTTGAGAGGGTCTTGAACACTGAAGCTTTCCTT.

This clonotype was counted ten times or more. V and J are TRBV12-3 or TRBV12-4 and TRBJ1-1; the match to TRBD1 covers 7 bases. Germline trimming cut 6 bases from V and 3 bases from J; bases unmatched to any gene: 7. CDR3 length: 14 amino acids. The CDR3 is CASRNRDRDTEAFF. CDR3 DNA sequence: TGTGCCAGCAGAAACCGGGACAGAGACACTGAAGCTTTCTTT.

In its sample, this clonotype was seen a few times. This chain connects TRBV19 to TRBJ1-5, with unresolved D. The length of the CDR3 is 12 residues. V was trimmed by 7 bases and J by 5 bases, leaving 9 bases between them. CDR1 is LNHDA and CDR2 is SQIVND in the germline V gene (reference sequence). CDR3 bases: TGTGCCAGTACCCTCGGGGATCAGCCCCAGCATTTT. Translation gives CASTLGDQPQHF.

The table lists this clonotype with many counts. The chain links TRBV12-3 or TRBV12-4 to TRBJ2-7; D not certain. The CDR3 runs to 12 residues. Between the trimmed V and J ends, which lost 3 bases and 6 bases, there was a span of 9 bases. CDR3 protein: CASSFASAEQYF. Written as DNA, the CDR3 is TGTGCCAGCAGTTTTGCCAGTGCCGAGCAGTACTTC.

This clonotype was detected once. The chain employs TRBV24-1 and TRBJ2-1; no clear D gene. The CDR3 has 11 residues. Germline loops: CDR1 KGHDR, CDR2 SFDVKD. V shed 8 bases and J shed 7 bases, with 8 bases lying between them. This CDR3 reads CATKGFNEQFF. The CDR3 DNA reads as TGTGCCACCAAAGGGTTTAATGAGCAGTTCTTC.

The chain couples TRBV6-6 to TRBJ2-4; TRBD2 aligns across 16 bases. This CDR3 spans 17 amino acids. Germline V CDR1 and CDR2: MNHNY, SVGAGI (reference sequence). J lost 4 bases, V lost 2 bases, and 2 bases had no gene match. For the CDR3, the DNA is TGTGCCAGCAGTTACGGGACTAGCGGGGGGGGGAAAAACATTCAGTACTTC. This translates into CASSYGTSGGGKNIQYF.

This clonotype came up a few times. The V call is TRBV2, the J call TRBJ1-2; D is unresolved. The germline V gene encodes CDR1 SNHLY and CDR2 FYNNEI. The length of the CDR3 is 13 residues. V dropped 6 bases and J dropped 3 bases, with 11 bases sitting between them. DNA of the CDR3: TGTGCCAGCAGGGTCAACAGTGACTATGGCTACACCTTC. This sequence encodes CASRVNSDYGYTF.

CDR3 DNA: TGTGCCAGCAGGGGCTCCTATAATTCACCCCTCCACTTT. Translating gives CASRGSYNSPLHF. The chain carries TRBV6-1 and TRBJ1-6; no definite D call. Germline CDR1 is MNHNS and CDR2 is SASEGT. This CDR3 region has 13 residues. With 6 bases removed from V and 0 bases from J, the gap between germline ends came to 3 bases.

This clonotype appeared many times. This chain connects TRBV10-1 to TRBJ2-1; 10 bases align to TRBD2. In germline, CDR1 is WNHNN, CDR2 SYGVQD (reference sequence). With 2 bases clipped from V and 8 bases from J, the junction kept 3 bases outside the gene matches. CDR3 length: 14 residues. CDR3 amino acids: CASSEIGLADEQFF. The CDR3 DNA reads TGCGCCAGCAGTGAGATCGGACTAGCGGATGAGCAGTTCTTC.

This sequence joins TRBV4-1 and TRBJ2-7, with D perhaps matching TRBD1 (5 bases). CDR3 length equals 15 residues. V shed 1 base and J shed 0 bases, with 10 bases lying between them. CDR1 and CDR2 (germline): MGHRA, YSYEKL. CDR3 in DNA: TGCGCCAGCAGCCAAGTCGCGACAGACTCCTACGAGCAGTACTTC. It translates to CASSQVATDSYEQYF.

V usage is TRBV6-4 and J usage is TRBJ2-7; TRBD2 matches at 15 bases. The CDR3 contains 16 residues. J lost 0 bases, V lost 8 bases, and 5 bases had no gene match. Germline V gene lookup returns CDR1 MRHNA and CDR2 SNTAGT. The CDR3 here is CASPGLAGGSSYEQYF. The CDR3 DNA is TGTGCCAGCCCGGGACTAGCGGGAGGTAGCTCCTACGAGCAGTACTTC.

This clonotype turned up a few times. The CDR3 loop is CSVESRVGHTEAFF. CDR3 bases: TGCAGCGTTGAAAGCAGGGTGGGACACACTGAAGCTTTCTTT. The V gene is TRBV29-1, the J gene TRBJ1-1; D perhaps matches TRBD1 (5 bases). In germline, CDR1 is SQVTM, CDR2 ANQGSEA. There are 14 residues in the CDR3. The germline V and J ends were trimmed by 2 bases and 3 bases, with 13 bases remaining between them. Full variable domain (rest looked up from reference TRBV29-1 and TRBJ1-1): SAVISQKPSRDICQRGTSLTIQCQVDSQVTMMFWYRQQPGQSLTLIATANQGSEATYESGFVIDKFPISRPNLTFSTLTVSNMSPEDSSIYLCSVESRVGHTEAFFGQGTRLTVV.

This chain connects TRBV12-3 or TRBV12-4 to TRBJ2-1, with TRBD2 identical over 15 bases. The CDR3 is made up of 18 amino acids. Germline trimming cut 4 bases from V and 10 bases from J; bases unmatched to any gene: 14. CDR3 amino acids: CASSSPGLAGGSTAEQFF. The CDR3 DNA follows: TGTGCCAGCAGTTCCCCGGGACTAGCGGGAGGTTCCACGGCCGAGCAGTTCTTC.

In its sample, this clonotype was seen a few times. The J gene is TRBJ1-1, the V gene TRBV4-3, with 10 positions matching TRBD1. The CDR3 runs to 14 residues. Trimming at V came to 3 bases and at J to 12 bases, leaving 10 bases not matched to a gene. CDR1 and CDR2 (germline): LGHNA, YSLEER. CDR3 DNA sequence: TGCGCCAGCAGCCAGGCCGGGACAGGGGTTGGAACTTTCTTT. Translation gives CASSQAGTGVGTFF.

This clonotype was detected many times. The V gene is TRBV6-1, the J gene TRBJ2-5; the D call may be TRBD1 or TRBD2 (7 bases each). V was shortened by 6 bases and J by 1 base, with 27 bases between the two germline ends. The CDR3 contains 19 residues. Germline V CDR1 and CDR2: MNHNS, SASEGT. This CDR3 reads CASRPGTRGGLNPQETQYF. The CDR3 DNA sequence: TGTGCCAGCAGGCCGGGAACCAGGGGGGGGCTGAACCCCCAAGAGACCCAGTACTTC.

Many counts were recorded for this clonotype. The chain is built from TRBV3-1 and TRBJ2-2, with 14 bases fitting TRBD2. Trimming cost V 5 bases and J 10 bases; bases outside gene matches: 9. CDR1 and CDR2 (germline): LGHDT, YNNKEL (reference sequence). The CDR3 extends over 16 amino acids. In DNA, the CDR3 is TGTGCCAGCAGCACGACGACTAGCGGGAGGGCCTTGGAGCTGTTTTTT. Translation: CASSTTTSGRALELFF.

This clonotype was observed many times. CDR3 coding DNA: TGCAGTGCTAGAGACCGAGCAACTAATGAAAAACTGTTTTTT. Translation gives CSARDRATNEKLFF. The chain links TRBV20-1 to TRBJ1-4; D unresolved. With 0 bases removed from V and 0 bases from J, the gap between germline ends came to 5 bases. This CDR3 contains 14 residues. In germline, CDR1 is DFQATT, CDR2 SNEGSKA (reference sequence).

This clonotype came up many times. The chain links TRBV11-2 to TRBJ2-7; TRBD2 agrees at 7 bases. The CDR3 runs to 14 residues. V trimming: 0 bases; J trimming: 3 bases; junction bases outside the gene matches: 2. The germline gives CDR1 SGHAT, CDR2 FQNNGV. The CDR3 DNA sequence: TGTGCCAGCAGCTTAGAGGTAGCGGGCTACGAGCAGTACTTC. The encoded protein is CASSLEVAGYEQYF.

The J gene is TRBJ1-1, the V gene TRBV29-1; no reliable D call. Germline CDR1 is SQVTM and CDR2 is ANQGSEA. The CDR3 extends over 14 amino acids. V lost 4 bases, J lost 4 bases, and 16 bases lay in between. In DNA form, the CDR3 reads TGCAGCGTTGCCCAAAGCCCCGGGATCACTGAAGCTTTCTTT. Its protein product is CSVAQSPGITEAFF. The full variable domain, with the rest looked up from reference TRBV29-1 and TRBJ1-1, is SAVISQKPSRDICQRGTSLTIQCQVDSQVTMMFWYRQQPGQSLTLIATANQGSEATYESGFVIDKFPISRPNLTFSTLTVSNMSPEDSSIYLCSVAQSPGITEAFFGQGTRLTVV.

This clonotype has ten or more counts. This chain uses TRBV2 with TRBJ2-7, with 13 bases lining up with TRBD2. Losses at the gene ends were 5 bases for V and 2 bases for J; bases not matched to a gene: 9. Per germline, CDR1 SNHLY and CDR2 FYNNEI. CDR3 length: 17 residues. The chain's CDR3 is CASSTGTSGMGTYEQYF. DNA of the CDR3: TGTGCCAGCAGTACCGGGACTAGCGGGATGGGAACCTACGAGCAGTACTTC.

Notes on this clonotype: This may be a read error, as it is one base from a much larger clone. The chain combines TRBV18 with TRBJ1-1; 7 nucleotides align to TRBD1. Germline V gene data show CDR1 as KGHSH and CDR2 as LQKENI. The length of the CDR3 is 14 residues. CDR3 sequence (DNA): TGTGCCGGCTCGCAGACAGGGCTGAACACTGAAGCTTTCTTT. The encoded protein is CAGSQTGLNTEAFF.